This T cell receptor (beta chain) was documented in a study of patients and donors after allogeneic stem cell transplantation. CDR1 LGHDT and CDR2 YNNKEL come from the germline V gene (reference sequence). This CDR3 is built from 15 residues. Trimming cost V 4 bases and J 4 bases; bases outside gene matches: 4. TCRdb reprocessed the RT-PCR reads with MiXCR, giving one entry per CDR3 protein. Of 800,000 to 1,000,000 distinct CDR3 sequences in the sample, about a sixth were seen once. This clonotype has more than one count but fewer than ten. This clonotype was sampled from a human donor who was either an allogeneic HSCT recipient or a stem cell or donor lymphocyte infusion donor (not recorded which). It is not recorded whose cells these are; they may come from a transplant donor. The sequenced sample was blood, either unsorted or a sorted T cell fraction (not recorded which). The chain carries TRBV3-1 and TRBJ1-2; TRBD1 aligns across 12 bases. For the CDR3, the DNA is TGTGCCAGCAGCCCCCCGGGACAGGGGGCCTATGGCTACACCTTC. Its translation: CASSPPGQGAYGYTF.